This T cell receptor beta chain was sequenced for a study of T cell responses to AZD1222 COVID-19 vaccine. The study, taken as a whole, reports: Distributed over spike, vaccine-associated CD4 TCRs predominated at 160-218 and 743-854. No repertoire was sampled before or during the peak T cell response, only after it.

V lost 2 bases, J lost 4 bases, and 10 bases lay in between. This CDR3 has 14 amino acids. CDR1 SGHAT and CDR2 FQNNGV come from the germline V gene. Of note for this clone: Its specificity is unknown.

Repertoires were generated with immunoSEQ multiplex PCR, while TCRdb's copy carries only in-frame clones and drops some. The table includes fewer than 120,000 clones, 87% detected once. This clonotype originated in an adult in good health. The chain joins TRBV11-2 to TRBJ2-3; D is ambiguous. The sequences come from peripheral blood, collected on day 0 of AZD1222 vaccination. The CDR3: CASSLSGPADTQYF. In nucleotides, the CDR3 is TGTGCCAGCAGCTTATCTGGTCCGGCAGATACGCAGTATTTT.